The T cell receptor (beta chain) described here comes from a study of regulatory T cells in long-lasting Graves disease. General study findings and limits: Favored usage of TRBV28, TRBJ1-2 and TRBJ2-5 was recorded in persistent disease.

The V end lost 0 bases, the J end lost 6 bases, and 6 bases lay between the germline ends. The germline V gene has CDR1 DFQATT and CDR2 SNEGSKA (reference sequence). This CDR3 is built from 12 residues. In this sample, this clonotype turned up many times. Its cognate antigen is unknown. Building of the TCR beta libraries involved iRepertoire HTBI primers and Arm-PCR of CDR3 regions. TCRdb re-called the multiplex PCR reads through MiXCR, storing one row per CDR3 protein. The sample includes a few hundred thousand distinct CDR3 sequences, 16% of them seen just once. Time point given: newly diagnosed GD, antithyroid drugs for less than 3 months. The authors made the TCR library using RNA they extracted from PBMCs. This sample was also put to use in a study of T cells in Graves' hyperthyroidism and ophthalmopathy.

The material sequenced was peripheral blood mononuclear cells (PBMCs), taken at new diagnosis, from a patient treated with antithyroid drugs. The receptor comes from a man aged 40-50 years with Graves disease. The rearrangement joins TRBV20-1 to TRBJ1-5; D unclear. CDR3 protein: CSAREGGQPQHF. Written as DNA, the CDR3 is TGCAGTGCTAGAGAAGGCGGTCAGCCCCAGCATTTT.